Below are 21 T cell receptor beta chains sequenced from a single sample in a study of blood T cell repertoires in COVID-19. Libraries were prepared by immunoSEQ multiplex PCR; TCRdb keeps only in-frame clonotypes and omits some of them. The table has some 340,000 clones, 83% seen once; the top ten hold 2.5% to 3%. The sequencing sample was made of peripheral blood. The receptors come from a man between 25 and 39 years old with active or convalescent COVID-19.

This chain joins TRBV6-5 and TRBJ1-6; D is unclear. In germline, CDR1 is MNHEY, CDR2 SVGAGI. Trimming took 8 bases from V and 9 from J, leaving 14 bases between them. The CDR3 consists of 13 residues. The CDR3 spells CASGLWSGSPLHF. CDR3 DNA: TGTGCCAGCGGGTTGTGGAGTGGTTCACCCCTCCACTTT.

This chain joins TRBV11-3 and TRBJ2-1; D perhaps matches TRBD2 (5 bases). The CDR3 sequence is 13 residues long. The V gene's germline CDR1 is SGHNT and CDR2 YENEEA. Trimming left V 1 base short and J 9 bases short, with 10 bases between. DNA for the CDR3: TGTGCCAGCAGCTTAGTCTCAAGCGGTGAGCAGTTCTTC. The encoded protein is CASSLVSSGEQFF. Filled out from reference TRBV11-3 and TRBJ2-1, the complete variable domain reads EAGVVQSPRYKIIEKKQPVAFWCNPISGHNTLYWYLQNLGQGPELLIRYENEEAVDDSQLPKDRFSAERLKGVDSTLKIQPAELGDSAVYLCASSLVSSGEQFFGPGTRLTVL.

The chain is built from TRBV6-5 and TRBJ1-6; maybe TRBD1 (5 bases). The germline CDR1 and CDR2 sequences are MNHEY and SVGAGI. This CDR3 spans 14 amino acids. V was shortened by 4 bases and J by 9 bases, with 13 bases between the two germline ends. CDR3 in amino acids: CASSSGTWASPLHF. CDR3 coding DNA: TGTGCCAGCAGTTCCGGGACTTGGGCTTCACCCCTCCACTTT.

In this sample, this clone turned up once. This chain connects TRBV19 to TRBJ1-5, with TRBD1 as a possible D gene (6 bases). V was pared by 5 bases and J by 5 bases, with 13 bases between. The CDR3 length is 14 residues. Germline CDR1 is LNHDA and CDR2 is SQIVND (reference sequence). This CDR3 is CASSPQGPDQPQHF. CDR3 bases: TGTGCCAGTAGTCCTCAGGGGCCCGATCAGCCCCAGCATTTT. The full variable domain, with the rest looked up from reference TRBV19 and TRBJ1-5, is DGGITQSPKYLFRKEGQNVTLSCEQNLNHDAMYWYRQDPGQGLRLIYYSQIVNDFQKGDIAEGYSVSREKKESFPLTVTSAQKNPTAFYLCASSPQGPDQPQHFGDGTRLSIL.

The chain's CDR3 is CATGERGFDGTQYF. The CDR3, as DNA: TGTGCCACCGGGGAGAGGGGGTTTGACGGTACGCAGTATTTT. The J gene is TRBJ2-3, the V gene TRBV24-1; D perhaps matches TRBD1 (6 bases). The ends were cut back, 9 bases at V and 8 bases at J, with 20 bases in the middle. Germline lookup yields CDR1 KGHDR and CDR2 SFDVKD. This CDR3 spans 14 amino acids.

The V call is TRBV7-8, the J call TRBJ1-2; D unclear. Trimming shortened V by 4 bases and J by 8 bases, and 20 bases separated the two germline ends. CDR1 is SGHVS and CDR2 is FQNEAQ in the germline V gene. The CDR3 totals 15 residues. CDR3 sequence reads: CASSSTRGPAGGYTF. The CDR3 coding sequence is TGTGCCAGCAGCTCAACTCGAGGGCCGGCCGGCGGCTACACCTTC.

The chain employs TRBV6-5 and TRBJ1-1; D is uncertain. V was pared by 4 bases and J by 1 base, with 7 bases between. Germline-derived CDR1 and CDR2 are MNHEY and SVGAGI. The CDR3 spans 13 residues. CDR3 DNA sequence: TGTGCCAGCAGTTTCGACTGGAACACTGAAGCTTTCTTT. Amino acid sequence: CASSFDWNTEAFF.

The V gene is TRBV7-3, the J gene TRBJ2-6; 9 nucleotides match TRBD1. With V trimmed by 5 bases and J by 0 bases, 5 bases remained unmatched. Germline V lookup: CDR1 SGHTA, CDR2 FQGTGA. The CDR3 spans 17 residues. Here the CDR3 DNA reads TGTGCCAGCAGCCCACAGGGGGCCGGCTCTGGGGCCAACGTCCTGACTTTC. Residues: CASSPQGAGSGANVLTF.

In nucleotides, the CDR3 is TGTGCCAGCAGTTTATGGAACAGGGTAGGGGAAGCTTTCTTT. It codes for CASSLWNRVGEAFF. The chain uses TRBV27 and TRBJ1-1; D might be TRBD1 (6 bases). Trimming took off 1 base at V and 8 bases at J, with 14 bases between the two ends. CDR3 length: 14 amino acids. Germline V gives CDR1 MNHEY, CDR2 SMNVEV (reference sequence).

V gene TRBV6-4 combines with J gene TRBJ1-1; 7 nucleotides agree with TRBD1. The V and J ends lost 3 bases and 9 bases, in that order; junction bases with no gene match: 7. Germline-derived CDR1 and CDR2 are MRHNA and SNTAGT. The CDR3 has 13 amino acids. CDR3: CASSDTRTGKAFF. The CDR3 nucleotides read TGTGCCAGCAGTGATACGAGGACAGGAAAAGCTTTCTTT.

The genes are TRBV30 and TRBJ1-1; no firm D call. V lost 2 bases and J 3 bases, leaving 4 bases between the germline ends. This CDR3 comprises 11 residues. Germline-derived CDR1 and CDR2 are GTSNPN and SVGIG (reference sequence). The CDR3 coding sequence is TGTGCCTGGAGTTCAGACACTGAAGCTTTCTTT. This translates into CAWSSDTEAFF. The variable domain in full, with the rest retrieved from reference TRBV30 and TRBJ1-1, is SQTIHQWPATLVQPVGSPLSLECTVEGTSNPNLYWYRQAAGRGLQLLFYSVGIGQISSEVPQNLSASRPQDRQFILSSKKLLLSDSGFYLCAWSSDTEAFFGQGTRLTVV.

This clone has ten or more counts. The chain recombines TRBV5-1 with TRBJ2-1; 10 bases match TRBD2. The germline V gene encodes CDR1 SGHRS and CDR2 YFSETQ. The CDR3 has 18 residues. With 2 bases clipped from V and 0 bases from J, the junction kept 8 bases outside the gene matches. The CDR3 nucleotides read TGCGCCAGCAGCTTAGGTAGCGGGGGGCGAAGCTCCTACAATGAGCAGTTCTTC. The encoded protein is CASSLGSGGRSSYNEQFF.

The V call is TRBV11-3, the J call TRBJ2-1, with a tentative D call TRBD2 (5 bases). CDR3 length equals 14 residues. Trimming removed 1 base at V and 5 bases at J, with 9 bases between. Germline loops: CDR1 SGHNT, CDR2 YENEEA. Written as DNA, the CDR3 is TGTGCCAGCAGCTTAGGGGCTAGCCACAATGAGCAGTTCTTC. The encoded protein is CASSLGASHNEQFF.

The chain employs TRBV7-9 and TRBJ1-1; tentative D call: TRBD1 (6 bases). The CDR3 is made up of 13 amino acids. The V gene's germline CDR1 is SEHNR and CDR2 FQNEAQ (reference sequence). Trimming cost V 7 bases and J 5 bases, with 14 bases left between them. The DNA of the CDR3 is TGTGCCAGCATCGCGGGGGCGGGGACTGAAGCTTTCTTT. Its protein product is CASIAGAGTEAFF.

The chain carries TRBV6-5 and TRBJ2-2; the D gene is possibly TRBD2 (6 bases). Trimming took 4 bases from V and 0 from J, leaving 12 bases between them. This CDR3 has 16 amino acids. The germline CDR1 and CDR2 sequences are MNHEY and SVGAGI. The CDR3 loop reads CASSFWAGPNTGELFF. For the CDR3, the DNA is TGTGCCAGCAGTTTCTGGGCGGGGCCGAACACCGGGGAGCTGTTTTTT.

The CDR3 region has the DNA TGTGCCAGCAGTTTATGGGGACTAGCGGGAGGCCAAGAGACCCAGTACTTC. This translates into CASSLWGLAGGQETQYF. The V and J genes are TRBV28 and TRBJ2-5; 15 nucleotides align to TRBD2. CDR1 and CDR2 (germline): MDHEN, SYDVKM. The CDR3 has 17 amino acids. Trimming removed 0 bases from V and 1 base from J; junction bases left unmatched: 0.

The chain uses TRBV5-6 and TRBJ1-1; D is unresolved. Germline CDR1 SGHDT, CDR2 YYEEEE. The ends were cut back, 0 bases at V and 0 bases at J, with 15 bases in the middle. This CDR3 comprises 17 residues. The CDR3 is CASSLAPDSRLNTEAFF. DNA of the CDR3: TGTGCCAGCAGCTTGGCCCCCGATTCCAGATTGAACACTGAAGCTTTCTTT.

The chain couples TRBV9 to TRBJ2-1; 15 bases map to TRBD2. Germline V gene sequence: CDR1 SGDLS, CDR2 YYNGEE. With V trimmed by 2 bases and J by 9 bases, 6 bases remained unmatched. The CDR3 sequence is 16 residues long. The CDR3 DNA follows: TGTGCCAGCAGCGTCGGGACTAGCGGGGGGACTGGTGAGCAGTTCTTC. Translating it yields CASSVGTSGGTGEQFF.

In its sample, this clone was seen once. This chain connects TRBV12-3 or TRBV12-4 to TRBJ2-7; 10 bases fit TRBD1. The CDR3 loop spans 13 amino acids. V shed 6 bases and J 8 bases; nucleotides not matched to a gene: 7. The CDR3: CASRGQGILQQYF. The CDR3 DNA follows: TGTGCCAGCAGGGGACAGGGGATCCTTCAGCAGTACTTC.

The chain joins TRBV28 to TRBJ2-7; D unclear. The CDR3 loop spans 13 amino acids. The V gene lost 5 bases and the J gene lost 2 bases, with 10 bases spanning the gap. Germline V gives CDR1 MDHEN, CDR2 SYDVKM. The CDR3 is CASSPPLAYEQYF. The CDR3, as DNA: TGTGCCAGCAGTCCCCCCCTCGCCTACGAGCAGTACTTC.

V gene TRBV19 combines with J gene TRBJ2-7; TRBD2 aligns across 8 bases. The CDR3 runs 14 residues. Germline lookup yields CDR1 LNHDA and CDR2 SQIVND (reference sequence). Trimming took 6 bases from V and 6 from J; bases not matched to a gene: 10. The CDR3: CASSRLASGSEQYF. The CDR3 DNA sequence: TGTGCCAGTAGCCGACTAGCGTCGGGCTCCGAGCAGTACTTC.